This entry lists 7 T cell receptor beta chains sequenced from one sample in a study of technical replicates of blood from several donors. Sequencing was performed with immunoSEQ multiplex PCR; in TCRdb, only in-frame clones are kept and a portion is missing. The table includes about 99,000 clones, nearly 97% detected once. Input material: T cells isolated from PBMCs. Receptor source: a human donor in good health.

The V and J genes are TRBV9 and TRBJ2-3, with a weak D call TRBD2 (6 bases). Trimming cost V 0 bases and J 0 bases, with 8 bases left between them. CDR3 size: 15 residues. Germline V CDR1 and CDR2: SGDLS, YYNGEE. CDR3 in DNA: TGTGCCAGCAGCGTAGCGGGAGTGAGCACAGATACGCAGTATTTT. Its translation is CASSVAGVSTDTQYF.

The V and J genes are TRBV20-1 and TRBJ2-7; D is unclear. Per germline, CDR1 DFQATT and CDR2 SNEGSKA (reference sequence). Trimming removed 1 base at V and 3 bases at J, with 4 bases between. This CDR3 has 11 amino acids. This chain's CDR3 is CSARGSYEQYF. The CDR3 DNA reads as TGCAGTGCTAGAGGTAGCTACGAGCAGTACTTC.

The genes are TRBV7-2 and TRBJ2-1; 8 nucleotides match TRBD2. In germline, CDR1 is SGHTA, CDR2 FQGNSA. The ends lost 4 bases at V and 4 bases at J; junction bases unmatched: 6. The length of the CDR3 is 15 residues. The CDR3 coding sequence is TGTGCCAGCAGCTATAGAGCGGGAGAGTACAATGAGCAGTTCTTC. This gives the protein CASSYRAGEYNEQFF. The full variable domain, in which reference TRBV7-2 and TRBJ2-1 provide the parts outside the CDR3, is GAGVSQSPSNKVTEKGKDVELRCDPISGHTALYWYRQSLGQGLEFLIYFQGNSAPDKSGLPSDRFSAERTGGSVSTLTIQRTQQEDSAVYLCASSYRAGEYNEQFFGPGTRLTVL.

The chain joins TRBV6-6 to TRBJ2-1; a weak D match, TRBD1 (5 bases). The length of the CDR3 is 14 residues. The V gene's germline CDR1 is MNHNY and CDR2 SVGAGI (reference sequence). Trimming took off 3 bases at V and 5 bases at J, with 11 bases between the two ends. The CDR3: CASSYSQTDNEQFF. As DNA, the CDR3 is TGTGCCAGCAGTTATTCACAGACAGACAATGAGCAGTTCTTC.

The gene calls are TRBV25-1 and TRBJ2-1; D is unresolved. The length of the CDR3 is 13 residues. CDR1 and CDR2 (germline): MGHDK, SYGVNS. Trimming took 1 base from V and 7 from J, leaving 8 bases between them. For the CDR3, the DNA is TGTGCCAGCAGTGAATCTAACGTTAATGAGCAGTTCTTC. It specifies CASSESNVNEQFF.

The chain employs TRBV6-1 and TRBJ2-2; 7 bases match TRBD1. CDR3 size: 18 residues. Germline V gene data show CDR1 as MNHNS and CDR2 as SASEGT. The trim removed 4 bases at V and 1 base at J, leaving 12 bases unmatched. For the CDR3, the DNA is TGTGCCAGCAGTGTTAGGATGACAGGGAGTGTGAACACCGGGGAGCTGTTTTTT. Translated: CASSVRMTGSVNTGELFF.

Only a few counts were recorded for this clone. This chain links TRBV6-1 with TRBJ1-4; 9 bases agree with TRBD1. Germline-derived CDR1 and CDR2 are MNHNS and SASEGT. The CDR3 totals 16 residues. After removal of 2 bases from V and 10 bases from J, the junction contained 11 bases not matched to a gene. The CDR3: CASSEPLGTGRRKLFF. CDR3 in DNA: TGTGCCAGCAGTGAACCTCTTGGGACAGGGAGGCGAAAACTGTTTTTT.